The present entry profiles one TCR beta chain with its context. What it recognizes is unknown. Targeted sequencing depth ranged from 1 in 200,000 to 1 in 1 million T cells. Repertoires were generated with immunoSEQ multiplex PCR, while TCRdb's copy carries only in-frame clones and drops some. Of about 22,000 clones listed, 65% to 80% are singletons. This record belongs to a study of cytotoxic CD8 clonotypes in ibrutinib-treated CLL. The overall study: A mean of around 260,000 productive templates and about 88,000 productive rearrangements was obtained per sample.

Frozen PBMC stocks contributed 2 to 2.5 micrograms of genomic DNA to the TCR beta libraries. The CDR3 contains 13 residues. Trimming removed 5 bases from V and 5 bases from J, with 10 bases in between. CDR1 and CDR2 from the germline V gene are SGHTA and FQGNSA. The study, taken as a whole, reports: At ibrutinib response, clonality increased, and at progression it declined back toward baseline.

The sequence was obtained from a human donor with chronic lymphocytic leukemia. This chain connects TRBV7-2 to TRBJ1-5; D is unresolved. The sequences come from PBMCs, collected after 12 months of ibrutinib treatment. Written as DNA, the CDR3 is TGTGCCAGCAGCCCGCCGGGCGATCAGCCCCAGCATTTT. Translated, it gives CASSPPGDQPQHF.